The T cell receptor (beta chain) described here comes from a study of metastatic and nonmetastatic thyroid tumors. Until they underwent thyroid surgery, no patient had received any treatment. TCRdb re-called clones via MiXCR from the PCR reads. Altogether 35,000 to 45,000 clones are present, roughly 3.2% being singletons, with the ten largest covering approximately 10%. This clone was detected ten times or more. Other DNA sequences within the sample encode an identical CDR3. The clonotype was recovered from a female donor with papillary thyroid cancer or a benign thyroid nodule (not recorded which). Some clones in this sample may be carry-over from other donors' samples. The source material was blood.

Here the CDR3 reads CASSDPDRGKEKLFF. The CDR3 bases are TGTGCCAGCAGTGACCCGGACAGGGGGAAAGAAAAACTGTTTTTT. The V call is TRBV6-1, the J call TRBJ1-4; 10 bases agree with TRBD1. Germline V CDR1 and CDR2: MNHNS, SASEGT. The trim removed 3 bases at V and 8 bases at J, leaving 6 bases unmatched. The CDR3 is 15 residues long.